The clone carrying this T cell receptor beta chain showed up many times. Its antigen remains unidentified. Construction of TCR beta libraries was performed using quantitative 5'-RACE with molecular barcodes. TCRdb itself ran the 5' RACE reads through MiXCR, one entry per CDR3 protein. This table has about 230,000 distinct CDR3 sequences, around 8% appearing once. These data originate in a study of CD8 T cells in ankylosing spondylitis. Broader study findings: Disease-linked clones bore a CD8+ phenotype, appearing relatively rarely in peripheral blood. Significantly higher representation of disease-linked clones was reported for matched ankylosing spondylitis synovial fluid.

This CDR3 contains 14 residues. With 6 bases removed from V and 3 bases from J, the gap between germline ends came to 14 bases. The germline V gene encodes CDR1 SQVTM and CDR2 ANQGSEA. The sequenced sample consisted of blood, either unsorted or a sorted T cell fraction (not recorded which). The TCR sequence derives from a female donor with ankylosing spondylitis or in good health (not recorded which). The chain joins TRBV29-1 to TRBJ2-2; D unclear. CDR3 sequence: CSVLVEAHTGELFF. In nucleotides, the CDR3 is TGCAGCGTCCTGGTCGAAGCCCACACCGGGGAGCTGTTTTTT.